This T cell receptor (beta chain) comes out of a study of blood T cell repertoires in COVID-19 (dated by TCRdb to 2020 to 2022). Background on the whole study: The collaborator samples originated in the United States, Italy and Spain and spanned the acute and convalescent phases of COVID-19. Deeply sampled blood TCRbeta repertoires from subjects exposed to, actively infected with, or recovered from COVID-19 were included in the dataset. A de-identified subject ID, COVID-19 status, age in years and sex were almost always included in the sample metadata. The repertoires were released in a freely available public database meant as a resource for research on the immune response to SARS-CoV-2. The prospective study material was composed of cDNA or gDNA derived from T cells, B-cell-depleted T cells, or PBMCs. Samples were obtained from the ongoing ImmuneRACE study (first 160 participants) and from some 1,200 subjects provided by 6 global collaborators. Where HLA class I and class II types were available, the types were taken from metadata supplied by the sample provider, not from assay-based typing. The paper as a whole reports these results and caveats: The quantity of clinical and demographic metadata differed by source and by participant and was supplied without curation.

A word on this clone: The clone's antigen remains unknown. No much larger clone exists at a distance of one base, and base qualities are not known.

In Seattle, one collaborating source enrolled patients while the infection was active and tracked those patients longitudinally over the course of disease. The collaborating institutions used their own protocols to collect whole blood in K2EDTA tubes. For TCRbeta analysis, collaborators shipped samples in one of three forms: frozen whole blood, isolated PBMCs, or DNA extracted from either of those sample types. CDR1 and CDR2 are read off the germline V gene as SGDLS and YYNGEE. The germline V and J ends show losses of 4 bases and 0 bases respectively, and no gene match explains 17 bases of the junction. The CDR3 spans 20 residues, from the cysteine through the phenylalanine. The only DNA kept is the CDR3, 60 bases in frame from the first base. The immunoSEQ Assay, a bias-controlled multiplex PCR, was used to amplify TCRbeta CDR3 regions from genomic DNA. Turning to the authors' computational methods: The number of nucleated cells in each sample was estimated by amplification of reference gene primers within the assay. Sequence reads were collapsed and filtered to measure the absolute abundance of every unique TCRbeta CDR3 rearrangement. For each sample, productive Simpson clonality was calculated by taking the square root of Simpson's diversity index across productive rearrangements. The table was pulled from immuneACCESS by TCRdb, which kept in-frame rearrangements only. Such tables lose some clones; where checked, under half of the loss comes from unresolved V genes, and the rest has no known cause. V, J and clone size reflect that table, while D and trimming were determined from the DNA. The table for this sample lists about 300,000 clones; roughly 90% of them were counted only once. The ten largest clones add up to around 2.2% of the sample.

The sample comprised peripheral blood. The sequence was obtained from a woman aged 25 to 45 with COVID-19, enrolled during active disease. The chain employs TRBV9 and TRBJ2-2, and 8 bases in between align with TRBD2. The DNA sequence is TGTGCCAGCAGCCCTACCCCCATAACTAGCGGCTGGACGAACACCGGGGAGCTGTTTTTT. This is translated as CASSPTPITSGWTNTGELFF.